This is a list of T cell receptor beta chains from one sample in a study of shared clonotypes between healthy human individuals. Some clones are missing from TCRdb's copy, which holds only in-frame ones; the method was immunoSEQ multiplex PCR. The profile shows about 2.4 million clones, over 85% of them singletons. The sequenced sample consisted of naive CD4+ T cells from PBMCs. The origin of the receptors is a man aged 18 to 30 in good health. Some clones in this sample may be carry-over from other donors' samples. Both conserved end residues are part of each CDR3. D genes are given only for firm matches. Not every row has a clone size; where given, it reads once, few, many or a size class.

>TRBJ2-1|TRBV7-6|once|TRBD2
CASERLAGGNEQFF
TGTGCCAGCGAGAGACTAGCGGGAGGAAATGAGCAGTTCTTC
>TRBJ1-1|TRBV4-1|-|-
CASTREGGGGNTEAFF
TGCGCCAGTACCCGGGAAGGAGGGGGGGGGAACACTGAAGCTTTCTTT
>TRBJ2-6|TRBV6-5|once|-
CASSRVSGANVLTF
TGTGCCAGCAGCAGGGTTTCTGGGGCCAACGTCCTGACTTTC
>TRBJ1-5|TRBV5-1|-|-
CASSLDGNQPQHF
TGCGCCAGCAGCTTGGACGGGAATCAGCCCCAGCATTTT
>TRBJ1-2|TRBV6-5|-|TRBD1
CASSANRGGAGGYTF
TGTGCCAGCAGTGCCAACAGGGGAGGGGCGGGTGGCTACACCTTC
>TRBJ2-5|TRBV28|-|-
CASSSQAPPGETQYF
TGTGCCAGCAGTTCCCAGGCCCCCCCTGGGGAGACCCAGTACTTC
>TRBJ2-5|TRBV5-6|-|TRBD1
CASSADREETQYF
TGTGCCAGCAGCGCGGACAGGGAAGAGACCCAGTACTTC
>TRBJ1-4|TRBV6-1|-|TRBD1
CASREGAGGEKLFF
TGTGCCAGCAGAGAGGGGGCAGGAGGAGAAAAACTGTTTTTT
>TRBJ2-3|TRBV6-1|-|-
CASSETRDPTDTQYF
TGTGCCAGCAGTGAAACTCGGGACCCCACAGATACGCAGTATTTT
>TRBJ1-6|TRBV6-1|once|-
CASSEEGEGSSYNSPLHF
TGTGCCAGCAGTGAAGAAGGGGAGGGGAGCTCCTATAATTCACCCCTCCACTTT
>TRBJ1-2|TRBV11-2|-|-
CASRSNRGNYGYTF
TGTGCCAGCAGATCGAACCGCGGAAACTATGGCTACACCTTC
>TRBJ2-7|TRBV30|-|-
CAWSVGVTEQYF
TGTGCCTGGAGTGTAGGAGTAACGGAGCAGTACTTC
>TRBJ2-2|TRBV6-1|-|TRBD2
CASRVKGGPGELFF
TGTGCCAGCAGAGTCAAGGGAGGGCCCGGGGAGCTGTTTTTT
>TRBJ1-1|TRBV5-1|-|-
CASSFQENTEAFF
TGCGCCAGCAGCTTTCAGGAGAACACTGAAGCTTTCTTT
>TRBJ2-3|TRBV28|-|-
CASYDDTDTQYF
TGTGCCAGCTACGATGACACAGATACGCAGTATTTT